The 8 T cell receptor beta chains given below trace back to one sample, sequenced in a study of OX40 agonist ivuxolimab in advanced cancers. The method was immunoSEQ multiplex PCR; TCRdb's version includes in-frame clones alone and lacks a portion of them. The profile shows approximately 32,000 clones, roughly 84% of them singletons. Sample: CD4+ or CD8+ T cells sorted from blood, taken in a trial of the OX40 agonist ivuxolimab. These receptors were obtained from an adult with an advanced solid tumor such as melanoma, head and neck, liver or kidney cancer.

The rearrangement joins TRBV30 to TRBJ2-7, with D perhaps TRBD1 (5 bases). This CDR3 has 14 residues. The germline V gene has CDR1 GTSNPN and CDR2 SVGIG (reference sequence). V was pared by 0 bases and J by 2 bases, with 11 bases between. CDR3 amino acids: CAWSVPDNPYEQYF. CDR3 bases: TGTGCCTGGAGTGTACCGGACAACCCCTACGAGCAGTACTTC. The full variable domain, in which reference TRBV30 and TRBJ2-7 provide the parts outside the CDR3, is SQTIHQWPATLVQPVGSPLSLECTVEGTSNPNLYWYRQAAGRGLQLLFYSVGIGQISSEVPQNLSASRPQDRQFILSSKKLLLSDSGFYLCAWSVPDNPYEQYFGPGTRLTVT.

The chain links TRBV2 to TRBJ2-7, with D unclear. Germline CDR1 SNHLY, CDR2 FYNNEI. Between the trimmed V and J ends, which lost 4 bases and 1 base, there was a span of 2 bases. This CDR3 has 11 residues. CDR3 sequence reads: CASSGSYEQYF. The CDR3 region has the DNA TGTGCCAGCAGTGGATCCTACGAGCAGTACTTC.

The rearrangement joins TRBV15 to TRBJ2-7; the D gene is possibly TRBD1 (6 bases). The CDR3 runs 14 residues. Germline V gives CDR1 LNHNV, CDR2 YYDKDF (reference sequence). Between the trimmed V and J ends, which lost 0 bases and 12 bases, there was a span of 18 bases. The CDR3, as DNA: TGTGCCACCAGCAGAGATAGGGACACTCTGAGACGGTACTTC. This codes for CATSRDRDTLRRYF.

The J gene is TRBJ2-1, the V gene TRBV5-1, with 7 positions matching TRBD2. V gave up 3 bases and J gave up 2 bases; unmatched junction bases: 2. The CDR3 spans 14 residues. Germline V CDR1 and CDR2: SGHRS, YFSETQ. As DNA, the CDR3 is TGCGCCAGCAGCTGGCGGGAGACCTACAATGAGCAGTTCTTC. Protein sequence: CASSWRETYNEQFF.

The rearrangement joins TRBV21-1 to TRBJ1-5; the D call of TRBD1 is as the table states it, not checked on the DNA. TRBV21-1 is labeled a pseudogene. The CDR3 has 18 residues. CDR3 residues: CASSSLGHRAYSNQPQHF. As DNA, the CDR3 is TGTGCCAGCAGCAGTCTGGGACACAGAGCGTATAGCAATCAGCCCCAGCATTTT.

The chain links TRBV7-2 to TRBJ2-3; D is ambiguous. CDR3 length: 16 amino acids. Germline V gives CDR1 SGHTA, CDR2 FQGNSA. V was cut by 1 base and J by 0 bases, with 11 bases left in between. DNA for the CDR3: TGTGCCAGCAGCTTAGTGGGCGGATTCAGCACAGATACGCAGTATTTT. Translation gives CASSLVGGFSTDTQYF.

The gene calls are TRBV7-9 and TRBJ2-1, with 9 bases matching TRBD1. CDR1 is SEHNR and CDR2 is FQNEAQ in the germline V gene (reference sequence). J gave up 3 bases and V 8 bases, and 8 bases lay outside the gene matches. This CDR3 spans 15 amino acids. CDR3 loop: CASRPPGQGYNEQFF. The CDR3 bases are TGTGCCAGCCGGCCTCCGGGACAGGGCTACAATGAGCAGTTCTTC.

In DNA form, the CDR3 reads TGTGCCAGCAGCTCCACCCCCCCGGACAGGGCCAAAAACATTCAGTACTTC. Protein sequence: CASSSTPPDRAKNIQYF. The V call is TRBV12-1, the J call TRBJ2-4; the table's D call, TRBD1, was not checked against the DNA. TRBV12-1 represents a pseudogene. There are 17 residues in the CDR3.